Below, one TCR beta chain is given with its context. Its specificity is unknown. The data stem from a study of cytomegalovirus exposure and HLA in healthy donors. Study results and caveats: There were 150 to 200 TCR beta chains listed as cytomegalovirus-associated.

Produced via immunoSEQ multiplex PCR; TCRdb's table is partial and in-frame only. The data contain about 150,000 clones, approximately 90% of them singletons. Germline V gene data show CDR1 as MGHDK and CDR2 as SYGVNS. The CDR3 spans 13 residues. V lost 11 bases and J 6 bases, leaving 16 bases between the germline ends. The TCR sequence derives from a man younger than 35 in good health and CMV-seronegative. The sample was PBMCs. The rearrangement links TRBV25-1 to TRBJ2-2; a weak D match, TRBD1 (5 bases). The CDR3 loop reads CAVRTGAPGELFF. Here the CDR3 DNA reads TGTGCCGTCCGAACAGGAGCCCCCGGGGAGCTGTTTTTT.